This TCR beta chain was obtained from a study of T cell repertoires in cytomegalovirus infection. This CDR3 region has 15 residues. Germline CDR1 and CDR2: LNHNV and YYDKDF (reference sequence). Trimming cost V 0 bases and J 1 base, with 7 bases left between them. One entry per CDR3 protein results from TCRdb running MiXCR on the reads. The table includes tens of thousands of distinct CDR3 sequences, 20% to 25% detected once. As for this clonotype: Its antigen is unknown.

The chain has TRBV15 and TRBJ1-5; a weak D match, TRBD1 (5 bases). This clonotype originated in a human donor in good health (CMV status not recorded). Some clones in this sample may be carry-over from other donors' samples. The sequencing sample was made of PBMCs, sequenced either directly or after in vitro stimulation (not recorded which). The CDR3 nucleotides read TGTGCCACCAGCAGAGATCCAGGGAGCAATCAGCCCCAGCATTTT. Protein product: CATSRDPGSNQPQHF.